Listed below are T cell receptor beta chains from one sample, sequenced in a study of PD-1 blockade in classical Hodgkin lymphoma. Sequencing was performed with immunoSEQ multiplex PCR; in TCRdb, only in-frame clones are kept and a portion is missing. The repertoire consists of about 41,000 clones, with 69% occurring once and the leading ten covering around 2.4%. The source was peripheral blood mononuclear cells (PBMCs), collected before the fourth cycle of nivolumab. Receptors originate from a human donor with classical Hodgkin lymphoma. Both conserved end residues are trimmed from each CDR3. The order of the fields is CDR3 protein, V gene.

CDR3aa: ASSDTVGGYGYT
v_gene: TRBV6-1

CDR3aa: ASSLVSTTGELF
v_gene: TRBV7-2

CDR3aa: ASSLLGQPQH
v_gene: TRBV5-6

CDR3aa: ASSPPPGWGTYEQY
v_gene: TRBV28

CDR3aa: ASSVGQGYGYT
v_gene: TRBV9

CDR3aa: ASSLFKVPPYEQY
v_gene: TRBV5-8

CDR3aa: ASSLRTSSYEQY
v_gene: TRBV11-2

CDR3aa: ASSQESSRDRENTEAF
v_gene: TRBV23-1

CDR3aa: ASSVGTDPGELF
v_gene: TRBV9

CDR3aa: ASSFSVAPSNSPLH
v_gene: TRBV11-2

CDR3aa: ASSPIRTTYEQY
v_gene: TRBV9

CDR3aa: ASKSGPNGEAF
v_gene: TRBV7-2

CDR3aa: ASSQATGGLYGYT
v_gene: TRBV4-3

CDR3aa: ASTPRRGEKLF
v_gene: TRBV7-2

CDR3aa: AWSFRHTDTQY
v_gene: TRBV30

CDR3aa: AWSQTQSSGGQPRSYNEQF
v_gene: TRBV30

CDR3aa: ASSFYRGAGEQY
v_gene: TRBV7-8

CDR3aa: ASSSGRQATNYGYT
v_gene: TRBV7-8

CDR3aa: ASSSGANSPLH
v_gene: TRBV4-3

CDR3aa: ASSKDRGAEAF
v_gene: TRBV9

CDR3aa: ASSHVGVGTQY
v_gene: TRBV4-3

CDR3aa: ASSHRGRTEAF
v_gene: TRBV6-5

CDR3aa: ASSLSTGTDTQY
v_gene: TRBV28

CDR3aa: ASRRTGTGGDEQY
v_gene: TRBV11-2

CDR3aa: ASSEAPDYTGNEQY
v_gene: TRBV2

CDR3aa: ASSQGVGRGEVETQY
v_gene: TRBV4-3

CDR3aa: ASSQERTSGGWEF
v_gene: TRBV4-3

CDR3aa: ATSTKTLGNTEAF
v_gene: TRBV15

CDR3aa: ASSPRNPEDEQF
v_gene: TRBV4-1

CDR3aa: ASSFGGGNSNQPQH
v_gene: TRBV27

CDR3aa: ASSLGPGADTQY
v_gene: TRBV5-6

CDR3aa: ASSGDRGHSEQY
v_gene: TRBV5-4

CDR3aa: ASSLGAGLGTTEAF
v_gene: TRBV4-2

CDR3aa: ASKGQGFPSGANVLT
v_gene: TRBV2

CDR3aa: SAQNQETQY
v_gene: TRBV20-1

CDR3aa: ASSQGPRDEQY
v_gene: TRBV11-3

CDR3aa: ASSLGVVAELNEQF
v_gene: TRBV7-7

CDR3aa: ASKKAGQGIYEQY
v_gene: TRBV21-1

CDR3aa: ASRPDRVPGNTIY
v_gene: TRBV6-5

CDR3aa: ASSQQQGFTEAF
v_gene: TRBV4-1

CDR3aa: ASSPSSYEQY
v_gene: TRBV7-2

CDR3aa: ASRKPPSSYEQY
v_gene: TRBV6-6

CDR3aa: ASSLLQGYVNEQY
v_gene: TRBV5-1

CDR3aa: ASSFLGSLAGDNEQF
v_gene: TRBV5-6

CDR3aa: ASSFPGTEAF
v_gene: TRBV28

CDR3aa: ASSKPYTGPSYEQY
v_gene: TRBV21-1

CDR3aa: ASSSGDIQY
v_gene: TRBV7-9

CDR3aa: ASSPSSSGGSSEY
v_gene: TRBV7-9

CDR3aa: ASSFAINYGYT
v_gene: TRBV27

CDR3aa: ASSARPGTGHQGGELF
v_gene: TRBV9

CDR3aa: AIRGQVGAYEQY
v_gene: TRBV10-3

CDR3aa: ASSPRPSGGAPDTQY
v_gene: TRBV18

CDR3aa: ASSPGLAGGREQF
v_gene: TRBV27

CDR3aa: ASSLVRGYSPLH
v_gene: TRBV27

CDR3aa: ASSRGTGSSYEQY
v_gene: TRBV6-5